This T cell receptor (beta chain) was captured in a study of T cells in Graves' hyperthyroidism and ophthalmopathy. Study-level information: Any treatment followed the collection of peripheral blood at initial diagnosis.

Using 10 ml of fresh peripheral blood, PBMCs were prepared. Study findings and constraints: Clonotypes that were expanded in thyroid above 0.001 mostly appeared in blood too.

This clonotype appeared many times. What it binds is unknown. With 2 bases removed from V and 6 bases from J, the gap between germline ends came to 8 bases. CDR3 size: 12 residues. Germline-derived CDR1 and CDR2 are MNHNS and SASEGT. The source material, RNA transcripts, was used to amplify TCR beta CDR3 regions. HTBI primers were employed in a first-round RT-PCR of the TCR CDR3. TCRdb ran MiXCR on the multiplex PCR reads and lists one entry per CDR3 protein. The sample shows fewer than 750,000 distinct CDR3 sequences, about 15% of them seen only once. The sequenced sample was blood. V gene TRBV6-1 combines with J gene TRBJ2-7, with D maybe TRBD2 (5 bases). This TCR was sampled from a woman aged 40 to 50 with Graves' ophthalmopathy. CDR3 sequence (DNA): TGTGCCAGCAGTGAATCCGGGGTCGAGCAGTACTTC. Protein: CASSESGVEQYF.